This T cell receptor beta chain comes out of a study of pediatric ulcerative colitis. This clone was counted between two and nine times. Its specificity is unknown. Sequencing was at survey level. TCRdb keeps only in-frame clones here, not all; method: immunoSEQ multiplex PCR. The profile shows fewer than 13,000 clones, 80% to 90% of them singletons. General observations from the study: No controls had the two rectal clonotypes shared by ulcerative colitis patients.

The TCR sequence derives from a girl aged 10 to 17 with moderate ulcerative colitis. Sequences were obtained from blood.

CDR3 sequence: CASRGGAEGQPQHF. CDR3 in DNA: TGTGCCAGCAGAGGGGGCGCGGAGGGTCAGCCCCAGCATTTT. The chain recombines TRBV6-6 with TRBJ1-5; 7 positions agree with TRBD1. CDR1 and CDR2 (germline): MNHNY, SVGAGI (reference sequence). V lost 6 bases and J lost 6; bases outside the gene matches: 8. The CDR3 spans 14 residues.